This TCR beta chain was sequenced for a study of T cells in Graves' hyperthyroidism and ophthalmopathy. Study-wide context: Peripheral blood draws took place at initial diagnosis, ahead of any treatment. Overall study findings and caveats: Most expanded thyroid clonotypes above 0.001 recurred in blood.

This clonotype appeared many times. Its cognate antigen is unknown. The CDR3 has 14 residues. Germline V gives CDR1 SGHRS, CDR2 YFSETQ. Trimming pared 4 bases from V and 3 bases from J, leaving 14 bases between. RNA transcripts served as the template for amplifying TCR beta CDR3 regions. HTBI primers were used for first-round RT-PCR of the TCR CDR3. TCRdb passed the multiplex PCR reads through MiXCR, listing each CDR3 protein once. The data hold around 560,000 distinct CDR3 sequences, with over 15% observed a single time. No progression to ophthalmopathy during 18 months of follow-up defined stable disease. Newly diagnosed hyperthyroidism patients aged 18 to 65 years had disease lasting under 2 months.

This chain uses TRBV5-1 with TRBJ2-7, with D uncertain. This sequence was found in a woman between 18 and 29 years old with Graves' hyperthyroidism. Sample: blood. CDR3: CASSRSDGIYEQYF. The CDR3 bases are TGCGCCAGCAGCCGATCGGACGGAATCTACGAGCAGTACTTC.